Following are 13 T cell receptor beta chains from one sample sequenced in a study of CD4 T cells in relation to SARS-CoV-2 and coronaviruses. The method was immunoSEQ multiplex PCR; TCRdb's version includes in-frame clones alone and lacks a portion of them. The data show roughly 38,000 clones, approximately 84% seen once. These TCRs' antigens remain unknown. The specimen was naive CD4+ T cells from PBMCs, cultured in vitro. Subset in this sample: naive CD4+ T cells isolated by negative enrichment. These receptors were obtained from an adult with COVID-19.

This chain uses TRBV7-9 with TRBJ2-1, with 14 bases that match TRBD2. The germline CDR1 and CDR2 sequences are SEHNR and FQNEAQ (reference sequence). Trimming removed 5 bases from V and 0 bases from J; junction bases left unmatched: 9. The CDR3 length is 19 residues. The CDR3 sequence is CASSPRLAGGRISYNEQFF. Written as DNA, the CDR3 is TGTGCCAGCAGCCCTCGACTAGCGGGAGGGCGAATCTCCTACAATGAGCAGTTCTTC.

This chain links TRBV5-1 with TRBJ2-7; 8 bases map to TRBD1. The CDR3 covers 12 residues. The trim removed 4 bases at V and 6 bases at J, leaving 3 bases unmatched. Germline CDR1 is SGHRS and CDR2 is YFSETQ. The CDR3 nucleotides are TGCGCCAGCAGCAATACAGGGGGCGAGCAGTACTTC. Its protein is CASSNTGGEQYF.

The CDR3 bases are TGTGCCAGCGCGAATCAAGGGTACGAGCAGTACTTC. Its protein product is CASANQGYEQYF. This rearrangement joins TRBV28 to TRBJ2-7; D gene ambiguous. CDR1 and CDR2 from the germline V gene are MDHEN and SYDVKM. V was trimmed by 8 bases and J by 4 bases, leaving 12 bases between them. The CDR3 consists of 12 residues.

The chain uses TRBV10-3 and TRBJ2-3; the D gene is possibly TRBD2 (6 bases). Germline loops: CDR1 ENHRY, CDR2 SYGVKD. The CDR3 is made up of 16 amino acids. Trimming pared 1 base from V and 0 bases from J, leaving 11 bases between. CDR3 nucleotides: TGTGCCATCAGTGAGTTCGGGAGAGACAGCACAGATACGCAGTATTTT. It yields the protein CAISEFGRDSTDTQYF.

V gene TRBV27 combines with J gene TRBJ2-4, with 9 bases fitting TRBD2. The CDR3 is 19 residues long. Germline lookup yields CDR1 MNHEY and CDR2 SMNVEV (reference sequence). The trim removed 7 bases at V and 1 base at J, leaving 17 bases unmatched. The CDR3 reads CASTPLAGVSVTAKNIQYF. CDR3 in DNA: TGTGCCAGCACCCCACTAGCGGGTGTTTCCGTAACCGCCAAAAACATTCAGTACTTC.

This clone was seen a handful of times. The rearrangement uses TRBV6-5 and TRBJ2-2, with D hard to call. V dropped 5 bases and J dropped 5 bases, with 3 bases sitting between them. The V gene's germline CDR1 is MNHEY and CDR2 SVGAGI. There are 11 residues in the CDR3. The DNA for the CDR3 is TGTGCCAGCAGTAGGACCGGGGAGCTGTTTTTT. Residues: CASSRTGELFF.

The chain is built from TRBV9 and TRBJ2-3, with 7 positions matching TRBD2. This CDR3 contains 17 residues. The germline gives CDR1 SGDLS, CDR2 YYNGEE. J lost 0 bases, V lost 0 bases, and 7 bases had no gene match. The CDR3 nucleotides are TGTGCCAGCAGCGTAGCTGGGGGGGTGCCAAGCACAGATACGCAGTATTTT. As protein: CASSVAGGVPSTDTQYF.

The rearrangement links TRBV4-3 to TRBJ2-1, with D perhaps given as TRBD1 or TRBD2 (5 bases each). The CDR3 is made up of 16 amino acids. Germline CDR1 and CDR2: LGHNA and YSLEER. The V end was cut by 0 bases, the J end by 4 bases, with 13 bases between. The CDR3 nucleotides read TGCGCCAGCAGCCAAGATGGGGGAATTGGGTACAATGAGCAGTTCTTC. Protein: CASSQDGGIGYNEQFF.

The V call is TRBV5-4, the J call TRBJ2-1; TRBD2 agrees at 13 bases. Germline V gives CDR1 SGHNT, CDR2 YYREEE (reference sequence). The CDR3 covers 15 residues. Unmatched junction bases numbered 4, after V lost 2 bases and J lost 8 bases. This chain's CDR3 is CASSLVLAGGDEQFF. DNA of the CDR3: TGTGCCAGCAGCTTAGTACTAGCGGGAGGGGATGAGCAGTTCTTC.

The rearrangement joins TRBV7-2 to TRBJ2-3, with D maybe TRBD2 (5 bases). The V and J ends lost 7 bases and 2 bases respectively, with 19 bases between them. CDR1 and CDR2 (germline): SGHTA, FQGNSA. The CDR3 extends over 16 amino acids. DNA for the CDR3: TGTGCCAGCACCCCTCCCCGTACGGGGTCCACAGATACGCAGTATTTT. It codes for CASTPPRTGSTDTQYF.

The chain is built from TRBV6-2 or TRBV6-3 and TRBJ2-7; the match to TRBD2 covers 10 bases. Per the germline V gene, CDR1 is MNHEY and CDR2 is SVGEGT. The junction had 15 bases not matched to a gene; V was cut back by 4 bases and J by 6 bases. The CDR3 is 17 residues long. This CDR3 reads CASSSLLYSGRSREQYF. The CDR3, as DNA: TGTGCCAGCAGTTCCCTACTTTATAGCGGGAGGTCCCGCGAGCAGTACTTC.

This clone was picked up a small number of times. The V call is TRBV5-6, the J call TRBJ1-4, with TRBD1 as a possible D gene (5 bases). The germline V gene has CDR1 SGHDT and CDR2 YYEEEE. Trimming stripped 4 bases from V and 8 bases from J, with 18 bases between. The CDR3 loop spans 15 amino acids. In nucleotides, the CDR3 is TGTGCCAGCAGCACCATAAGGGGTCCGCGGGAAAAACTGTTTTTT. Protein: CASSTIRGPREKLFF.

This CDR3 is CASSLVPSNEQFF. CDR3 in DNA: TGTGCCAGCAGCTTGGTACCCTCAAATGAGCAGTTCTTC. The chain carries TRBV5-4 and TRBJ2-1; D is undetermined. CDR3 size: 13 residues. The ends were cut back, 0 bases at V and 7 bases at J, with 8 bases in the middle. From germline, CDR1 is SGHNT and CDR2 YYREEE (reference sequence).